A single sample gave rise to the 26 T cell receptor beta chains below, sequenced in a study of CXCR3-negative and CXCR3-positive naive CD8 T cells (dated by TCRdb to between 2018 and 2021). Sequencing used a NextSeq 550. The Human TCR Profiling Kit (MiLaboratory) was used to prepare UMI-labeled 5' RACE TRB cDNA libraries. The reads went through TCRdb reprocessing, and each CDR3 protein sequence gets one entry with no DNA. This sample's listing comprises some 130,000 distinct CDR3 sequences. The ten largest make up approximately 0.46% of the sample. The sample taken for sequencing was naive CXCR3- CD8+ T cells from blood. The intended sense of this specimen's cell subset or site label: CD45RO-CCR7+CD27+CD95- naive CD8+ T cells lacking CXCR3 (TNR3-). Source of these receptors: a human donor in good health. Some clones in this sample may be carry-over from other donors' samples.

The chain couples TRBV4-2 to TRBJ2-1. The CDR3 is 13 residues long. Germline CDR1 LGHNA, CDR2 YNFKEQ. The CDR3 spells CASSQEAFNEQFF.

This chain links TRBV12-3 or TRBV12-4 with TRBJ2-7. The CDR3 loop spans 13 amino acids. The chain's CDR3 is CASSLARAYEQYF.

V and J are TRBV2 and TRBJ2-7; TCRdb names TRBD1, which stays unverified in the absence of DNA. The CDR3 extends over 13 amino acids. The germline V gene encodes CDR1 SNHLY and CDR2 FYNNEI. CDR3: CASSDLGGNEQYF.

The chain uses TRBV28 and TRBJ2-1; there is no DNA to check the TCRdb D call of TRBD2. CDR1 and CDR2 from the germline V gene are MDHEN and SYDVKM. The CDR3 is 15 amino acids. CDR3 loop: CASSPGLALYNEQFF.

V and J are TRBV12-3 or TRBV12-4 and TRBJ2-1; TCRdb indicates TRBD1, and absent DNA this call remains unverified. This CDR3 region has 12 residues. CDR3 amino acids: CASSPGPHEQFF.

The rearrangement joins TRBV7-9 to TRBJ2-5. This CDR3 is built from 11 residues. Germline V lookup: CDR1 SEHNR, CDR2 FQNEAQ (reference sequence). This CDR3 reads CASSLNGTQYF.

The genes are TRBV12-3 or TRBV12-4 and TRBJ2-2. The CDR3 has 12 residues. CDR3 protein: CASSLRPGELFF.

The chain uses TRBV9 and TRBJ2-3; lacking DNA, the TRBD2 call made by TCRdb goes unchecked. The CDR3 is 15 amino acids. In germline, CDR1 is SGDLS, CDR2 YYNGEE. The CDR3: CASSSSGGLLDTQYF.

CDR3 sequence: CASSDPTRNRADTQYF. This rearrangement joins TRBV5-1 to TRBJ2-3; TCRdb's D call, TRBD2, is unchecked because there is no DNA. Germline lookup yields CDR1 SGHRS and CDR2 YFSETQ. This CDR3 contains 16 residues.

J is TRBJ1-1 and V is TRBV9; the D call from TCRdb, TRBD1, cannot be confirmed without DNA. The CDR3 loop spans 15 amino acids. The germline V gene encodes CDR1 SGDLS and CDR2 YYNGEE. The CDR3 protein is CASSLGVQTNTEAFF.

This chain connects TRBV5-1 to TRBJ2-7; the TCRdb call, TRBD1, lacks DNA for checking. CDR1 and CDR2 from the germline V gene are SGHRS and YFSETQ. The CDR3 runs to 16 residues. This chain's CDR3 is CASSLGSGTGSYEQYF. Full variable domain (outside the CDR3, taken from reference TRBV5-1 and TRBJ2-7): KAGVTQTPRYLIKTRGQQVTLSCSPISGHRSVSWYQQTPGQGLQFLFEYFSETQRNKGNFPGRFSGRQFSNSRSEMNVSTLELGDSALYLCASSLGSGTGSYEQYFGPGTRLTVT.

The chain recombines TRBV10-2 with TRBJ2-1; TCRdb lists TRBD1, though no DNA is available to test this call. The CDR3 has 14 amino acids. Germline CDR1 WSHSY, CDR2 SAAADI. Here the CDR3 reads CASSDSGRANEQFF.

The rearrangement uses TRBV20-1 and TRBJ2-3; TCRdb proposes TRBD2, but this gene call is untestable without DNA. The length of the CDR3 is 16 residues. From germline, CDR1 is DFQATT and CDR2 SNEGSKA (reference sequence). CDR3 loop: CSARDLGGRRPDTQYF.

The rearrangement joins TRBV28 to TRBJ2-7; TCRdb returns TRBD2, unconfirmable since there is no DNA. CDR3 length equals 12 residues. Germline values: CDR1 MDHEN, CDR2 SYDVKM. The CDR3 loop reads CASSFGGPEQYF.

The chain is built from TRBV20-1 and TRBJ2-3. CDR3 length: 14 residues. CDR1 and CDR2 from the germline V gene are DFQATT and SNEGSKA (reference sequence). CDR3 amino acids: CSARDLLAPDTQYF.

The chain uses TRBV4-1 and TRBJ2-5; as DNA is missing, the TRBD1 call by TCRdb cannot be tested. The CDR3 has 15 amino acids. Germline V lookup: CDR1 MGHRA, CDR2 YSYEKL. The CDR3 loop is CASSGRDTPLETRYF.

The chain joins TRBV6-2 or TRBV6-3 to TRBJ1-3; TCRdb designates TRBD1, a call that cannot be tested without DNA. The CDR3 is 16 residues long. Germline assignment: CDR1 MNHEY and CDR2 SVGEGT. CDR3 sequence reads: CASSDPEDISGNTIYF.

CDR3 in amino acids: CSVEDKRLAGGYSTDTQYF. V and J are TRBV29-1 and TRBJ2-3; absent DNA, TCRdb's TRBD2 call cannot be checked. Germline V CDR1 and CDR2: SQVTM, ANQGSEA. The CDR3 length is 19 residues.

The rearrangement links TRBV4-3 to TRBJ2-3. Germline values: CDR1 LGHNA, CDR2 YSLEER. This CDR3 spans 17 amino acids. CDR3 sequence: CASSQDRPGARTDTQYF.

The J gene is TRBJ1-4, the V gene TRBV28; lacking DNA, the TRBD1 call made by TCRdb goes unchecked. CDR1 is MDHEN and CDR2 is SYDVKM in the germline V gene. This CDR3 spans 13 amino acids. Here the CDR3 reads CASSLLKGEKLFF.

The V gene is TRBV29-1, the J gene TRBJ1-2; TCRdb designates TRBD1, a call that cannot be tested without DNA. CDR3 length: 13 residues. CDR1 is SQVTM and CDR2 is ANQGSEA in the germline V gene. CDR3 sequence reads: CSVEDKGWYGYTF.

CDR3 protein: CASSVVQGETQYF. This rearrangement joins TRBV28 to TRBJ2-5; without DNA, the TCRdb call of TRBD1 cannot be checked. In germline, CDR1 is MDHEN, CDR2 SYDVKM. This CDR3 region has 13 residues.

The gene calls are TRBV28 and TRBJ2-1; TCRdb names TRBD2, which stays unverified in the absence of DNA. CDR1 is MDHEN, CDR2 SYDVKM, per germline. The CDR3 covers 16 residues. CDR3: CASSLVASGRYNEQFF.

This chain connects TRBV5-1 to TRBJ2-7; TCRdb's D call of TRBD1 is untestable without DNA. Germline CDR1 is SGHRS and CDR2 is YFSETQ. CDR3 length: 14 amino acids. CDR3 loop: CASSPGTGVYEQYF.

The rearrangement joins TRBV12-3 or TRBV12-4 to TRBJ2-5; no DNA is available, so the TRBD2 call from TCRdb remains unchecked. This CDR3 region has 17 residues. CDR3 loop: CASSPRIAGYQQETQYF.

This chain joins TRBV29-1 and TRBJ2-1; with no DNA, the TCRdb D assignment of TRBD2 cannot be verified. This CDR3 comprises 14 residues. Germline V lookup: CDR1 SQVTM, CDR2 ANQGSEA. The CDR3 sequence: CSVEVREGYNEQFF.